The 23 T cell receptor beta chains below all came from one sample that was sequenced in a study of neoadjuvant anti-PD-1 for oral cavity cancer. Libraries were prepared by immunoSEQ multiplex PCR; TCRdb keeps only in-frame clonotypes and omits some of them. Here the sample spans roughly 67,000 clones, 80% to 90% being singletons. The sample consisted of PBMCs, taken before nivolumab (anti-PD-1) treatment. The source is a person aged 35-80 years with oral cavity squamous cell carcinoma.

V is TRBV4-1 and J is TRBJ1-4, with D tentatively TRBD1 (5 bases). CDR3 size: 11 residues. Between the trimmed V and J ends, which lost 2 bases and 12 bases, there was a span of 7 bases. Germline values: CDR1 MGHRA, CDR2 YSYEKL. CDR3 protein: CASSQRGELFF. DNA for the CDR3: TGCGCCAGCAGCCAACGGGGGGAACTGTTTTTT.

This clone was seen only once. V gene TRBV19 combines with J gene TRBJ1-3, with unresolved D. This CDR3 contains 15 residues. V was pared by 3 bases and J by 0 bases, with 9 bases between. The germline gives CDR1 LNHDA, CDR2 SQIVND (reference sequence). CDR3 residues: CASSIAGPSGNTIYF. The CDR3 DNA reads TGTGCCAGTAGTATCGCCGGACCCTCTGGAAACACCATATATTTT.

This clone was counted once. The CDR3 nucleotides read TGCGCCAGCAGCTCCCTCGAGTTGAGCACCGGGGAGCTGTTTTTT. It codes for CASSSLELSTGELFF. The chain combines TRBV5-1 with TRBJ2-2; D unclear. In germline, CDR1 is SGHRS, CDR2 YFSETQ. V lost 3 bases and J 4 bases, leaving 13 bases between the germline ends. This CDR3 spans 15 amino acids.

V gene TRBV4-1 combines with J gene TRBJ1-1; TRBD1 agrees at 8 bases. After removal of 2 bases from V and 0 bases from J, the junction contained 5 bases not matched to a gene. Looked up from germline, CDR1 is MGHRA and CDR2 is YSYEKL. CDR3 size: 16 residues. The DNA for the CDR3 is TGCGCCAGCAGCCAAACTGAGACAGGGGTGAACACTGAAGCTTTCTTT. Amino acid sequence: CASSQTETGVNTEAFF.

The chain links TRBV5-4 to TRBJ2-6; 7 bases map to TRBD2. CDR3 length: 15 residues. Looked up from germline, CDR1 is SGHNT and CDR2 is YYREEE (reference sequence). V was pared by 7 bases and J by 0 bases, with 4 bases of the junction left unmatched. CDR3 protein: CASGREASGANVLTF. The CDR3 DNA follows: TGTGCCAGCGGCCGGGAGGCCTCTGGGGCCAACGTCCTGACTTTC.

This sequence joins TRBV7-9 and TRBJ1-3; weak D call: TRBD1 (5 bases). Germline lookup yields CDR1 SEHNR and CDR2 FQNEAQ (reference sequence). Trimming pared 1 base from V and 0 bases from J, leaving 10 bases between. This CDR3 is built from 16 residues. CDR3 bases: TGTGCCAGCAGCTTAGGAAGGGACCTCTCTGGAAACACCATATATTTT. This translates into CASSLGRDLSGNTIYF.

This rearrangement joins TRBV4-1 to TRBJ1-5; D unclear. The CDR3 runs to 13 residues. Germline CDR1 MGHRA, CDR2 YSYEKL. V was cut by 1 base and J by 4 bases, with 5 bases left in between. CDR3 in amino acids: CASSQAENQPQHF. CDR3 sequence (DNA): TGCGCCAGCAGCCAAGCCGAGAATCAGCCCCAGCATTTT.

The CDR3 here is CASRGWTGGTGELFF. CDR3 DNA: TGTGCCAGCAGGGGGTGGACAGGGGGCACCGGGGAGCTGTTTTTT. The chain carries TRBV2 and TRBJ2-2, with 10 bases aligning to TRBD1. From germline, CDR1 is SNHLY and CDR2 FYNNEI. Trimming removed 6 bases from V and 4 bases from J; junction bases left unmatched: 5. This CDR3 spans 15 amino acids.

The V call is TRBV9, the J call TRBJ2-2, with D unclear. The germline V gene encodes CDR1 SGDLS and CDR2 YYNGEE. Trimming removed 0 bases at V and 6 bases at J, with 9 bases between. The CDR3 has 14 residues. The CDR3 bases are TGTGCCAGCAGCGTAGTATCGGTCCCCGGGGAGCTGTTTTTT. It translates to CASSVVSVPGELFF.

The chain couples TRBV6-1 to TRBJ2-7; D uncertain. V was clipped by 3 bases and J by 4 bases, with 4 bases between them. The CDR3 is 11 residues long. Germline V gene lookup returns CDR1 MNHNS and CDR2 SASEGT. DNA for the CDR3: TGTGCCAGCAGTGATTGGTACGAGCAGTACTTC. This encodes CASSDWYEQYF.

The chain joins TRBV6-5 to TRBJ1-5; D not resolved. The CDR3 totals 15 residues. From germline, CDR1 is MNHEY and CDR2 SVGAGI. V was shortened by 5 bases and J by 7 bases, with 18 bases between the two germline ends. The chain's CDR3 is CASSPRDRRRQPQHF. The CDR3 region has the DNA TGTGCCAGCAGTCCGAGAGACCGGAGACGCCAGCCCCAGCATTTT.

The chain couples TRBV5-3 to TRBJ1-2; the D is unclear. TRBV5-3 belongs to the ORF category, with a function that is uncertain. The V and J ends lost 2 bases and 8 bases respectively, with 7 bases between them. The CDR3 covers 11 residues. The CDR3 spells CARSFMYGYTF. The CDR3, as DNA: TGTGCCAGAAGCTTTATGTACGGCTACACCTTC.

V is TRBV7-6 and J is TRBJ1-3; D is perhaps TRBD1 (5 bases). CDR1 and CDR2 (germline): SGHVS, FNYEAQ. V was trimmed by 6 bases and J by 8 bases, leaving 17 bases between them. The CDR3 extends over 14 amino acids. As DNA, the CDR3 is TGTGCCAGCAGGGCCCCGGGGACGGATCACACCATATATTTT. Its protein product is CASRAPGTDHTIYF.

Only one count was recorded for this clone. The V gene is TRBV6-5, the J gene TRBJ2-5, with 7 bases that match TRBD2. The J segment lost 5 bases and the V segment lost 0 bases, leaving 3 bases of the junction unmatched. CDR3 size: 14 residues. Germline V gene sequence: CDR1 MNHEY, CDR2 SVGAGI. Written as DNA, the CDR3 is TGTGCCAGCAGTTACTCGTTGGGGGGGGAGACCCAGTACTTC. This codes for CASSYSLGGETQYF.

This clone was picked up one time. The chain links TRBV19 to TRBJ2-1; TRBD2 matches 10 bases. Per the germline V gene, CDR1 is LNHDA and CDR2 is SQIVND (reference sequence). V trimming: 3 bases; J trimming: 11 bases; junction bases outside the gene matches: 10. The CDR3 extends over 15 amino acids. The CDR3 spells CASSILRGTSEKQFF. For the CDR3, the DNA is TGTGCCAGTAGTATTCTTCGCGGGACTAGCGAAAAGCAGTTCTTC.

This clone has only one observation. The chain links TRBV6-5 to TRBJ1-1, with D unclear. V lost 1 base and J lost 0, with 9 bases in between. The CDR3 runs 15 residues. Germline values: CDR1 MNHEY, CDR2 SVGAGI. In nucleotides, the CDR3 is TGTGCCAGCAGTTACTGGGCCGAATTGAACACTGAAGCTTTCTTT. Amino acid sequence: CASSYWAELNTEAFF.

The V call is TRBV27, the J call TRBJ2-5; no clear D gene. This CDR3 region has 16 residues. The germline gives CDR1 MNHEY, CDR2 SMNVEV (reference sequence). Trimming shortened V by 3 bases and J by 4 bases, and 18 bases separated the two germline ends. The CDR3 DNA sequence: TGTGCCAGCAGTTTCGGCCCCTTGGTAGGACGAGAGACCCAGTACTTC. Its translation is CASSFGPLVGRETQYF.

The rearrangement uses TRBV5-1 and TRBJ1-6; 12 bases agree with TRBD1. The ends lost 4 bases at V and 10 bases at J; junction bases unmatched: 6. Per the germline V gene, CDR1 is SGHRS and CDR2 is YFSETQ. This CDR3 comprises 15 residues. The CDR3, as DNA: TGCGCCAGCAGCGACCGGGACAGGGGGCAATCACCCCTCCACTTT. Its protein is CASSDRDRGQSPLHF. Supplemented by reference TRBV5-1 and TRBJ1-6, the full variable domain reads KAGVTQTPRYLIKTRGQQVTLSCSPISGHRSVSWYQQTPGQGLQFLFEYFSETQRNKGNFPGRFSGRQFSNSRSEMNVSTLELGDSALYLCASSDRDRGQSPLHFGNGTRLTVT.

The chain uses TRBV5-5 and TRBJ2-7; D tentatively fits TRBD1 or TRBD2 (5 bases each). In germline, CDR1 is SGHKS, CDR2 YYEKEE (reference sequence). V lost 1 base to trimming and J lost 6 bases, with 14 bases between them. This CDR3 comprises 14 residues. As DNA, the CDR3 is TGTGCCAGCAGCTTGCAGGGACCTCAGTTCGAGCAGTACTTC. This codes for CASSLQGPQFEQYF. Combining the CDR3 with reference TRBV5-5 and TRBJ2-7 gives the whole variable domain DAGVTQSPTHLIKTRGQQVTLRCSPISGHKSVSWYQQVLGQGPQFIFQYYEKEERGRGNFPDRFSARQFPNYSSELNVNALLLGDSALYLCASSLQGPQFEQYFGPGTRLTVT.

The chain employs TRBV2 and TRBJ1-1; D remains ambiguous. The germline V gene has CDR1 SNHLY and CDR2 FYNNEI. The V gene lost 4 bases and the J gene lost 4 bases, with 10 bases spanning the gap. CDR3 length: 13 residues. The CDR3 sequence is CASSAEAGTEAFF. In DNA, the CDR3 is TGTGCCAGCAGTGCGGAAGCAGGCACTGAAGCTTTCTTT.

The J gene is TRBJ1-3, the V gene TRBV4-2; D is undetermined. Between the trimmed V and J ends, which lost 4 bases and 1 base, there was a span of 17 bases. This CDR3 contains 17 residues. Germline loops: CDR1 LGHNA, CDR2 YNFKEQ. As DNA, the CDR3 is TGTGCCAGCAGCCGCCTCAGCCCAGCGGGGTCTGGAAACACCATATATTTT. Protein product: CASSRLSPAGSGNTIYF.

This clone was counted a single time. The rearrangement joins TRBV7-3 to TRBJ2-6; D gene uncertain. The germline CDR1 and CDR2 sequences are SGHTA and FQGTGA. Trimming pared 3 bases from V and 0 bases from J, leaving 6 bases between. The CDR3 is 15 amino acids. The CDR3 bases are TGTGCCAGCAGCTTTCGGAACTCTGGGGCCAACGTCCTGACTTTC. It specifies CASSFRNSGANVLTF. Complete variable domain (other parts from reference TRBV7-3 and TRBJ2-6): GAGVSQTPSNKVTEKGKYVELRCDPISGHTALYWYRQSLGQGPEFLIYFQGTGAADDSGLPNDRFFAVRPEGSVSTLKIQRTERGDSAVYLCASSFRNSGANVLTFGAGSRLTVL.

CDR3 nucleotide sequence: TGTGCCAGCAGTTCGGGGACTAGCGGATCCTACAATGAGCAGTTCTTC. Protein: CASSSGTSGSYNEQFF. V is TRBV6-5 and J is TRBJ2-1, with 11 bases that match TRBD2. CDR1 is MNHEY and CDR2 is SVGAGI in the germline V gene. Trimming removed 4 bases from V and 1 base from J; junction bases left unmatched: 3. There are 16 residues in the CDR3.